The 9 T cell receptor beta chains listed next were all sequenced from one sample in a study of cytomegalovirus exposure and HLA in healthy donors. Data came from immunoSEQ multiplex PCR; TCRdb stores just in-frame clones and leaves some out. Among around 400,000 clones listed, approximately 90% were seen once. Input material: PBMCs. The receptors here all came from a woman under 30 in good health and CMV-seronegative.

The chain employs TRBV5-1 and TRBJ1-1; D is unresolved. The germline V gene has CDR1 SGHRS and CDR2 YFSETQ. The CDR3 contains 15 residues. The ends were cut back, 4 bases at V and 4 bases at J, with 17 bases in the middle. CDR3 coding DNA: TGCGCCAGCAGCCCTAGCTGGAGCGGGAGCACTGAAGCTTTCTTT. It codes for CASSPSWSGSTEAFF.

The chain couples TRBV4-1 to TRBJ2-7; 9 bases are shared with TRBD1. Germline CDR1 is MGHRA and CDR2 is YSYEKL. The CDR3 has 16 amino acids. J lost 3 bases, V lost 3 bases, and 9 bases had no gene match. The CDR3 reads CASSQAGTGTNYEQYF. Written as DNA, the CDR3 is TGCGCCAGCAGCCAGGCCGGGACAGGGACTAACTACGAGCAGTACTTC.

This sequence joins TRBV5-1 and TRBJ2-3; D remains ambiguous. Germline V gives CDR1 SGHRS, CDR2 YFSETQ. The CDR3 is made up of 14 amino acids. The germline V and J ends were trimmed by 4 bases and 5 bases, with 14 bases remaining between them. For the CDR3, the DNA is TGCGCCAGCAGCGGCCAGGTTTCGTTAGATACGCAGTATTTT. This gives the protein CASSGQVSLDTQYF.

The chain is built from TRBV5-6 and TRBJ1-3; D may be TRBD1 (6 bases). The CDR3 is 17 residues long. The V gene lost 2 bases and the J gene lost 3 bases, with 18 bases spanning the gap. The V gene's germline CDR1 is SGHDT and CDR2 YYEEEE. The CDR3 reads CASSFIIRGSSGNTIYF. CDR3 nucleotide sequence: TGTGCCAGCAGCTTCATAATTAGGGGGTCGAGTGGAAACACCATATATTTT.

CDR3 DNA: TGTGCCAGCAGCGTAGCCTTCTTACGACAGGGCGCCGGGGAGCTGTTTTTT. It yields the protein CASSVAFLRQGAGELFF. The rearrangement links TRBV9 to TRBJ2-2; 7 nucleotides align to TRBD1. Looked up from germline, CDR1 is SGDLS and CDR2 is YYNGEE. The CDR3 is 17 residues long. V gave up 0 bases and J gave up 6 bases; unmatched junction bases: 11. The full variable domain, rest sourced from reference TRBV9 and TRBJ2-2, is DSGVTQTPKHLITATGQRVTLRCSPRSGDLSVYWYQQSLDQGLQFLIQYYNGEERAKGNILERFSAQQFPDLHSELNLSSLELGDSALYFCASSVAFLRQGAGELFFGEGSRLTVL.

This clone showed up just a few times. The chain recombines TRBV7-9 with TRBJ1-1; 9 bases are a match to TRBD1. J lost 0 bases, V lost 5 bases, and 4 bases had no gene match. The CDR3 is 15 amino acids. Germline lookup yields CDR1 SEHNR and CDR2 FQNEAQ (reference sequence). CDR3 amino acids: CASSLGTGMNTEAFF. The CDR3 nucleotides read TGTGCCAGCAGCCTAGGGACAGGGATGAACACTGAAGCTTTCTTT. Together with reference TRBV7-9 and TRBJ1-1, the CDR3 gives the full variable domain: DTGVSQNPRHKITKRGQNVTFRCDPISEHNRLYWYRQTLGQGPEFLTYFQNEAQLEKSRLLSDRFSAERPKGSFSTLEIQRTEQGDSAMYLCASSLGTGMNTEAFFGQGTRLTVV.

The rearrangement uses TRBV4-2 and TRBJ2-1, with D perhaps TRBD2 (6 bases). Trimming took off 0 bases at V and 9 bases at J, with 12 bases between the two ends. Germline V gene data show CDR1 as LGHNA and CDR2 as YNFKEQ. This CDR3 spans 14 amino acids. The CDR3 DNA reads TGTGCCAGCAGCCAAGAGGGGGGATGGGGTGAGCAGTTCTTC. This sequence encodes CASSQEGGWGEQFF.

The chain has TRBV5-1 and TRBJ2-2; TRBD2 aligns across 12 bases. Germline CDR1 SGHRS, CDR2 YFSETQ. With V trimmed by 0 bases and J by 4 bases, 10 bases remained unmatched. This CDR3 contains 19 residues. The CDR3 coding sequence is TGCGCCAGCAGCTTGGCGGTACTAGCGGGAGGTATAGGCACCGGGGAGCTGTTTTTT. Translation: CASSLAVLAGGIGTGELFF.

The chain is built from TRBV2 and TRBJ2-3; the match to TRBD2 covers 8 bases. The ends lost 5 bases at V and 0 bases at J; junction bases unmatched: 7. Per the germline V gene, CDR1 is SNHLY and CDR2 is FYNNEI. The CDR3 runs 16 residues. The CDR3 coding sequence is TGTGCCAGCAGTAAGGGGGGCGGGAGGAGCACAGATACGCAGTATTTT. It is translated as CASSKGGGRSTDTQYF.